These 22 T cell receptor beta chains came from one sample sequenced in a study of T cell repertoires in cytomegalovirus infection. Each CDR3 protein is one row after TCRdb ran MiXCR on the reads. The table includes hundreds of thousands of distinct CDR3 sequences, around 24% detected once. The specimen was CD8+ T cells from PBMCs. The receptor source for this set is a human donor in good health (CMV status not recorded). Some clones in this sample may be carry-over from other donors' samples.

The chain employs TRBV20-1 and TRBJ1-1, with 8 bases that match TRBD1. The CDR3 extends over 13 amino acids. CDR1 and CDR2 from the germline V gene are DFQATT and SNEGSKA (reference sequence). After removal of 3 bases from V and 7 bases from J, the junction contained 7 bases not matched to a gene. This CDR3 is CSASSDRADEAFF. DNA for the CDR3: TGCAGTGCTAGCTCGGACAGGGCCGATGAAGCTTTCTTT.

This clonotype was seen a handful of times. The chain couples TRBV18 to TRBJ2-1; 7 bases are shared with TRBD2. V shed 3 bases, J shed 2 bases, and the junction held 7 bases outside the gene matches. Germline lookup yields CDR1 KGHSH and CDR2 LQKENI. The CDR3 is 16 amino acids. CDR3 DNA: TGTGCCAGCTCACCCCTAGCGGAAGGAGCCTACAATGAGCAGTTCTTC. Translating gives CASSPLAEGAYNEQFF.

The rearrangement uses TRBV7-4 and TRBJ2-1; 10 bases align to TRBD2. This CDR3 spans 15 amino acids. Germline V gene lookup returns CDR1 SGHVT and CDR2 SQSDAQ. J was trimmed by 5 bases and V by 6 bases; bases with no gene match: 7. CDR3 sequence reads: CASSTSGGADNEQFF. CDR3 bases: TGTGCCAGCAGTACAAGCGGGGGGGCCGACAATGAGCAGTTCTTC.

This sequence joins TRBV6-1 and TRBJ2-2; 8 bases agree with TRBD1. The CDR3 is 17 amino acids. Germline V gives CDR1 MNHNS, CDR2 SASEGT. With 7 bases clipped from V and 5 bases from J, the junction kept 15 bases outside the gene matches. CDR3 loop: CASTHLRRTGRTGELFF. The CDR3 DNA follows: TGTGCCAGCACTCACCTGAGACGGACAGGGAGGACCGGGGAGCTGTTTTTT.

The sample holds a few counts of this clonotype. A much larger clone lies one base from this, so it may be a read error. The rearrangement links TRBV4-2 to TRBJ2-2; 12 nucleotides line up with TRBD2. Germline CDR1 LGHNA, CDR2 YNFKEQ. After removal of 5 bases from V and 7 bases from J, the junction contained 5 bases not matched to a gene. The CDR3 runs 15 residues. The CDR3 coding sequence is TGTGCCAGCAGCTCCCGGACTAGCGGGGACGGGGAGCTGTTTTTT. Its protein is CASSSRTSGDGELFF.

The rearrangement joins TRBV20-1 to TRBJ1-1; D might be TRBD1 (5 bases). CDR3 length: 14 residues. Germline CDR1 DFQATT, CDR2 SNEGSKA (reference sequence). Trimming removed 1 base at V and 4 bases at J, with 13 bases between. This chain's CDR3 is CSARGPEGPTEAFF. DNA of the CDR3: TGCAGTGCTAGAGGGCCCGAGGGGCCCACTGAAGCTTTCTTT.

This clonotype has at least ten counts. J is TRBJ2-5 and V is TRBV10-3; D is perhaps TRBD2 (6 bases). V gave up 10 bases and J gave up 5 bases, with 20 bases separating them. Germline V CDR1 and CDR2: ENHRY, SYGVKD. CDR3 length: 14 amino acids. Here the CDR3 reads CATRTGDFYETQYF. The DNA for the CDR3 is TGTGCCACCAGAACGGGGGACTTCTACGAGACCCAGTACTTC.

The table lists this clonotype with many counts. The chain couples TRBV7-6 to TRBJ2-1, with 9 bases identical to TRBD2. The CDR3 is 18 amino acids. Unmatched junction bases numbered 11, after V lost 1 base and J lost 4 bases. CDR1 and CDR2 (germline): SGHVS, FNYEAQ. The CDR3 DNA is TGTGCCAGCAGCTTAGTCGGTTTAGCGGGGGTGTCGTACAATGAGCAGTTCTTC. Protein sequence: CASSLVGLAGVSYNEQFF.

This clonotype has a count of ten or more. The V gene is TRBV6-6, the J gene TRBJ2-3, with D hard to call. Trimming removed 6 bases at V and 6 bases at J, with 10 bases between. The CDR3 has 12 amino acids. Germline CDR1 reads MNHNY; CDR2 reads SVGAGI (reference sequence). CDR3 bases: TGTGCCAGCAGCCCCCCGTACGATACGCAGTATTTT. This sequence encodes CASSPPYDTQYF.

This clonotype was counted at least ten times. J is TRBJ1-1 and V is TRBV7-2, with D perhaps TRBD1 (6 bases). CDR1 is SGHTA and CDR2 is FQGNSA in the germline V gene. V shed 2 bases and J shed 1 base, with 14 bases lying between them. There are 16 residues in the CDR3. The CDR3: CASSLPWDTSNTEAFF. CDR3 nucleotide sequence: TGTGCCAGCAGCTTACCCTGGGACACCTCGAACACTGAAGCTTTCTTT.

The gene calls are TRBV12-3 or TRBV12-4 and TRBJ2-5, with 7 bases lining up with TRBD1. CDR3 length: 15 amino acids. With V trimmed by 1 base and J by 5 bases, 7 bases remained unmatched. The CDR3 DNA is TGTGCCAGCAGTTTAGGACAGGGAAGAGAGGAGACCCAGTACTTC. This gives the protein CASSLGQGREETQYF.

This chain joins TRBV28 and TRBJ2-7; 7 bases are a match to TRBD2. With V trimmed by 5 bases and J by 1 base, 8 bases remained unmatched. Germline V gives CDR1 MDHEN, CDR2 SYDVKM. CDR3 length equals 15 residues. CDR3 amino acids: CASSPRLAQSYEQYV. The CDR3 DNA follows: TGTGCCAGCAGTCCACGACTAGCCCAATCCTACGAGCAGTACGTC.

In this sample, this clonotype turned up a few times. This sequence joins TRBV7-9 and TRBJ2-2; 7 bases fit TRBD2. CDR3 length equals 15 residues. From germline, CDR1 is SEHNR and CDR2 FQNEAQ (reference sequence). With 1 base clipped from V and 4 bases from J, the junction kept 3 bases outside the gene matches. The CDR3 region is CASSLGDYPTGELFF. The CDR3 nucleotides are TGTGCCAGCAGCTTAGGGGACTACCCCACCGGGGAGCTGTTTTTT.

The chain couples TRBV29-1 to TRBJ2-5, with 7 positions matching TRBD1. CDR1 is SQVTM, CDR2 ANQGSEA, per germline. The CDR3 is 16 amino acids. J gave up 5 bases and V 4 bases, and 16 bases lay outside the gene matches. The DNA of the CDR3 is TGCAGCGTTGGATATAGAGGACAGGAGGCGCGGGAGACCCAGTACTTC. Amino acids: CSVGYRGQEARETQYF.

This sequence joins TRBV14 and TRBJ1-2, with D unresolved. V gave up 1 base and J gave up 4 bases, with 10 bases separating them. The CDR3 sequence is 14 residues long. Per the germline V gene, CDR1 is SGHDN and CDR2 is FVKESK. CDR3 nucleotides: TGTGCCAGCAGCCAAGGGACGGGAATCTATGGCTACACCTTC. It translates to CASSQGTGIYGYTF.

The chain has TRBV5-1 and TRBJ2-7; D may correspond to TRBD1 or TRBD2 (5 bases each). The ends were cut back, 3 bases at V and 2 bases at J, with 9 bases in the middle. CDR1 SGHRS and CDR2 YFSETQ come from the germline V gene. The CDR3 consists of 13 residues. Here the CDR3 reads CASSWDGTYEQYV. In DNA form, the CDR3 reads TGCGCCAGCAGCTGGGACGGCACCTACGAGCAGTACGTC.

The table lists this clonotype with many counts. The chain couples TRBV2 to TRBJ1-1; TRBD1 is a possible D gene (6 bases). Germline-derived CDR1 and CDR2 are SNHLY and FYNNEI. V lost 5 bases and J 3 bases, leaving 16 bases between the germline ends. The CDR3 covers 15 residues. The CDR3 reads CASSPGQLRDTEAFF. As DNA, the CDR3 is TGTGCCAGCAGTCCCGGACAGCTCCGGGACACTGAAGCTTTCTTT.

There are a few counts of this clonotype. The chain carries TRBV13 and TRBJ2-7, with 7 nucleotides matching TRBD1. CDR1 and CDR2 (germline): PRHDT, FYEKMQ (reference sequence). This CDR3 comprises 15 residues. V lost 7 bases to trimming and J lost 5 bases; unmatched junction nucleotides: 14. This chain's CDR3 is CASTLQGTDGNEQYF. The CDR3 coding sequence is TGTGCCAGCACCCTTCAGGGGACAGATGGTAACGAGCAGTACTTC.

This sequence joins TRBV4-1 and TRBJ2-2; 12 positions agree with TRBD1. Germline V CDR1 and CDR2: MGHRA, YSYEKL. The CDR3 runs 19 residues. The junction had 9 bases not matched to a gene; V was cut back by 2 bases and J by 2 bases. CDR3 loop: CASSQPLGGQGANTGELFF. CDR3 in DNA: TGCGCCAGCAGCCAACCCCTCGGGGGACAGGGGGCCAACACCGGGGAGCTGTTTTTT.

This clonotype was seen more than once but under ten times. The V and J genes are TRBV28 and TRBJ1-1; weak D call: TRBD1 (5 bases). V was cut by 4 bases and J by 0 bases, with 12 bases left in between. In germline, CDR1 is MDHEN, CDR2 SYDVKM. The CDR3 extends over 15 amino acids. CDR3 loop: CASSWGVGLNTEAFF. CDR3 coding DNA: TGTGCCAGCAGTTGGGGGGTAGGTCTGAACACTGAAGCTTTCTTT.

In the case of this clonotype: A much larger clone is a single base away; this may be a read error. J is TRBJ1-2 and V is TRBV7-6, with 7 bases matching TRBD1. The CDR3 sequence is 13 residues long. The germline CDR1 and CDR2 sequences are SGHVS and FNYEAQ. CDR3: CASSRDRLDGYNF. Written as DNA, the CDR3 is TGTGCCAGCAGTCGGGACAGACTCGATGGCTACAACTTC.

Only a few counts were recorded for this clonotype. The chain has TRBV28 and TRBJ2-6, with a possible D match to TRBD1 (6 bases). The CDR3 sequence is 13 residues long. Germline V gives CDR1 MDHEN, CDR2 SYDVKM. Trimming cost V 6 bases and J 16 bases, with 19 bases left between them. The CDR3 loop reads CASRYLRQATLTF. The CDR3 coding sequence is TGTGCCAGCAGATATCTGAGACAGGCAACTCTGACTTTC.